This T cell receptor beta chain was obtained from a study of blood T cell repertoires in COVID-19. Study overall: Samples taken during acute and convalescent COVID-19 were collected in the United States, Italy and Spain.

Authors' methods: Amplifying reference gene primers gave estimates of nucleated cell counts. The table came from immunoSEQ multiplex PCR; TCRdb's copy has only in-frame clones and leaves some out. The DNA gave D and trimming, while V, J and clone size come from that table. Among some 110,000 clones listed, approximately 80% were seen once. Germline lookup yields CDR1 MDHEN and CDR2 SYDVKM. V lost 8 bases and J 7 bases, leaving 17 bases between the germline ends. The CDR3 covers 13 residues. The sequenced sample consisted of peripheral blood. This clonotype was sampled from a man in his 70s with acute or convalescent COVID-19. This chain connects TRBV28 to TRBJ1-1; D is uncertain. CDR3 coding DNA: TGTGCCAGCCCTGGCCCTAGCAGCCGTGAAGCTTTCTTT. As protein: CASPGPSSREAFF.